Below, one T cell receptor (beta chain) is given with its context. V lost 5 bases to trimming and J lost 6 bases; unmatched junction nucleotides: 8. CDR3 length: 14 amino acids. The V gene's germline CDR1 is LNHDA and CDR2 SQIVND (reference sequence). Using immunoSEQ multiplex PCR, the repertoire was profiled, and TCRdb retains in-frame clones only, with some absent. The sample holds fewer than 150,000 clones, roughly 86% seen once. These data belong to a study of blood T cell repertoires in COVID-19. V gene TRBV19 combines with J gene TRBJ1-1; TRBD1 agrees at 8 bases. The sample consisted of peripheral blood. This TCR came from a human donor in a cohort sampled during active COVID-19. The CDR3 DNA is TGTGCCAGTAGTTCTCTACAGGGGGGGCCTGAAGCTTTCTTT. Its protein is CASSSLQGGPEAFF.